This T cell receptor (beta chain) was profiled in a study of T-cell memory formation after mild COVID-19. TCRdb analysed the 5' RACE reads with MiXCR anew, one entry per CDR3 protein. The table lists about 140,000 distinct CDR3 sequences, under 30% of them singletons. CDR3 length: 17 amino acids. Germline CDR1 SGHVS, CDR2 FNYEAQ. The V segment lost 5 bases and the J segment 1 base; nucleotides outside the gene matches: 9. Sequencing used PBMCs or a T cell subset sorted from them (not recorded which). The chain is built from TRBV7-6 and TRBJ2-3; TRBD1 matches 10 bases. The clonotype comes from an adult woman who had mild COVID-19 (a few samples of this study predate the infection). Cell type and time point are not known. The CDR3 nucleotides read TGTGCCAGCAGCAAGCACCCCGGGACAGGGGGCACAGATACGCAGTATTTT. It codes for CASSKHPGTGGTDTQYF.